This entry lists 32 T cell receptor beta chains sequenced from one sample in a study of OX40 agonist ivuxolimab in advanced cancers. Clones were read by immunoSEQ multiplex PCR, and TCRdb kept only the in-frame ones, dropping some. Of 55,000 to 75,000 clones detected, about four fifths appear once; the ten largest clones hold around 2.1%. The sample was CD4+ or CD8+ T cells sorted from blood, taken in a trial of the OX40 agonist ivuxolimab. The source is an adult with an advanced solid tumor such as melanoma, head and neck, liver or kidney cancer.

The chain has TRBV9 and TRBJ2-3; 8 bases agree with TRBD2. The CDR3 has 15 amino acids. Germline CDR1 is SGDLS and CDR2 is YYNGEE. V dropped 0 bases and J dropped 1; count of bases not matched to a gene: 1. The CDR3 DNA is TGTGCCAGCAGCGTAGCAGCGGGGGGCACAGATACGCAGTATTTT. It yields the protein CASSVAAGGTDTQYF.

The chain carries TRBV11-3 and TRBJ2-1, with 8 bases identical to TRBD2. The V gene end was trimmed by 1 base and the J gene end by 8 bases; junction bases not matched to a gene: 4. Germline V lookup: CDR1 SGHNT, CDR2 YENEEA. The CDR3 totals 14 residues. In nucleotides, the CDR3 is TGTGCCAGCAGCTTAGGCGGGAGGACAGATGAGCAGTTCTTC. It codes for CASSLGGRTDEQFF.

This clone has only one observation. The J gene is TRBJ2-1, the V gene TRBV7-2; D gene uncertain. Germline V gene data show CDR1 as SGHTA and CDR2 as FQGNSA. The CDR3 consists of 15 residues. V was cut by 1 base and J by 2 bases, with 9 bases left in between. The CDR3 sequence is CASSLVRVAYNEQFF. DNA of the CDR3: TGTGCCAGCAGCTTAGTTAGGGTGGCCTACAATGAGCAGTTCTTC.

V is TRBV11-1 and J is TRBJ1-4; TRBD1 might be the D (5 bases). The CDR3 is 16 amino acids. Trimming pared 5 bases from V and 0 bases from J, leaving 13 bases between. Germline V CDR1 and CDR2: SGHAT, FQDESV (reference sequence). The chain's CDR3 is CASSKRQRATNEKLFF. The DNA for the CDR3 is TGTGCCAGCAGCAAGCGACAGCGTGCAACTAATGAAAAACTGTTTTTT.

The rearrangement links TRBV7-3 to TRBJ2-1; D gene ambiguous. The V end was cut by 3 bases, the J end by 7 bases, with 10 bases between. In germline, CDR1 is SGHTA, CDR2 FQGTGA. The CDR3 is 13 residues long. Here the CDR3 DNA reads TGTGCCAGCAGCTTTGGGTCCGATAATGAGCAGTTCTTC. Translating it yields CASSFGSDNEQFF. Full variable domain (remainder filled in from reference TRBV7-3 and TRBJ2-1): GAGVSQTPSNKVTEKGKYVELRCDPISGHTALYWYRQSLGQGPEFLIYFQGTGAADDSGLPNDRFFAVRPEGSVSTLKIQRTERGDSAVYLCASSFGSDNEQFFGPGTRLTVL.

This clone was seen a handful of times. The chain recombines TRBV6-1 with TRBJ2-7; TRBD1 is a possible D gene (6 bases). Looked up from germline, CDR1 is MNHNS and CDR2 is SASEGT. This CDR3 contains 13 residues. V was pared by 2 bases and J by 5 bases, with 10 bases between. The CDR3: CASSELGHHEQYF. DNA of the CDR3: TGTGCCAGCAGTGAACTGGGACACCACGAGCAGTACTTC.

The DNA for the CDR3 is TGTGCCAGCAGTCTAGCGGGAGGGGATTCGGGCACAGATACGCAGTATTTT. Residues: CASSLAGGDSGTDTQYF. The chain combines TRBV7-2 with TRBJ2-3; 12 nucleotides align to TRBD2. With V trimmed by 6 bases and J by 1 base, 8 bases remained unmatched. In germline, CDR1 is SGHTA, CDR2 FQGNSA. CDR3 size: 17 residues.

CDR3 nucleotide sequence: TGCGCCAGCAGCCTGGGACTAGGCCGCGAGCAGTTCTTC. It translates to CASSLGLGREQFF. This chain uses TRBV10-2 with TRBJ2-1; 8 bases are a match to TRBD2. The CDR3 has 13 amino acids. V shed 6 bases and J 10 bases; nucleotides not matched to a gene: 8. Per the germline V gene, CDR1 is WSHSY and CDR2 is SAAADI.

The chain couples TRBV19 to TRBJ2-5, with unresolved D. CDR1 and CDR2 from the germline V gene are LNHDA and SQIVND (reference sequence). The CDR3 length is 13 residues. V lost 1 base and J lost 6, with 9 bases in between. In DNA, the CDR3 is TGTGCCAGTAGTATAGTGGGTGTTAAGACCCAGTACTTC. Residues: CASSIVGVKTQYF.

The CDR3 protein is CSARGGETQYF. Here the CDR3 DNA reads TGCAGTGCTAGAGGTGGGGAGACCCAGTACTTC. This rearrangement joins TRBV20-1 to TRBJ2-5, with D hard to call. Trimming stripped 1 base from V and 5 bases from J, with 5 bases between. Germline-derived CDR1 and CDR2 are DFQATT and SNEGSKA (reference sequence). The CDR3 loop spans 11 amino acids.

For this clone: The sample holds other DNA sequences that translate to the same CDR3. The chain combines TRBV11-3 with TRBJ2-5; D remains ambiguous. In germline, CDR1 is SGHNT, CDR2 YENEEA. Trimming cost V 0 bases and J 5 bases, with 7 bases left between them. CDR3 size: 13 residues. CDR3 in DNA: TGTGCCAGCAGCTTAGACTTGGGTGAGACCCAGTACTTC. This translates into CASSLDLGETQYF.

The chain combines TRBV7-6 with TRBJ1-2; no definite D call. The CDR3 contains 14 residues. The V and J ends lost 5 bases and 4 bases respectively, with 14 bases between them. CDR1 SGHVS and CDR2 FNYEAQ come from the germline V gene. The CDR3 DNA is TGTGCCAGCAGCCCAAGGGCAGGAGGCTATGGCTACACCTTC. Encoded protein: CASSPRAGGYGYTF.

This chain links TRBV19 with TRBJ2-3; 8 positions agree with TRBD2. There are 16 residues in the CDR3. With V trimmed by 5 bases and J by 0 bases, 7 bases remained unmatched. CDR1 and CDR2 (germline): LNHDA, SQIVND (reference sequence). The CDR3 loop is CASSPWIAGSTDTQYF. CDR3 bases: TGTGCCAGTAGTCCTTGGATAGCGGGGAGCACAGATACGCAGTATTTT.

The gene calls are TRBV10-3 and TRBJ2-1, with unresolved D. V was trimmed by 10 bases and J by 5 bases, leaving 15 bases between them. CDR3 length equals 13 residues. Germline V CDR1 and CDR2: ENHRY, SYGVKD. The DNA of the CDR3 is TGTGCCACCCAACGTCCCGCAAACAATGAGCAGTTCTTC. It codes for CATQRPANNEQFF.

The chain joins TRBV27 to TRBJ2-3; TRBD1 agrees at 7 bases. Unmatched junction bases numbered 2, after V lost 2 bases and J lost 0 bases. The length of the CDR3 is 15 residues. From germline, CDR1 is MNHEY and CDR2 SMNVEV (reference sequence). The CDR3 protein is CASSLRGQSTDTQYF. In DNA form, the CDR3 reads TGTGCCAGCAGTTTAAGGGGGCAAAGCACAGATACGCAGTATTTT.

This clone is classed as medium-sized. The chain links TRBV5-6 to TRBJ1-1, with D uncertain. V was shortened by 0 bases and J by 6 bases, with 9 bases between the two germline ends. Germline CDR1 and CDR2: SGHDT and YYEEEE. This CDR3 spans 13 amino acids. DNA for the CDR3: TGTGCCAGCAGCTTGGTCGGACGCCCTGAAGCTTTCTTT. This gives the protein CASSLVGRPEAFF.

The genes are TRBV7-2 and TRBJ2-7; no clear D gene. Germline V gives CDR1 SGHTA, CDR2 FQGNSA. This CDR3 contains 13 residues. Trimming pared 2 bases from V and 3 bases from J, leaving 8 bases between. CDR3 amino acids: CASSLNKGYEQYF. The DNA of the CDR3 is TGTGCCAGCAGCTTAAACAAGGGCTACGAGCAGTACTTC.

CDR3: CASSESFPGDTEAFF. DNA of the CDR3: TGTGCCAGCAGTGAGTCATTCCCCGGGGACACTGAAGCTTTCTTT. The chain recombines TRBV2 with TRBJ1-1; the D is unclear. CDR3 length: 15 amino acids. Germline assignment: CDR1 SNHLY and CDR2 FYNNEI. With 3 bases removed from V and 3 bases from J, the gap between germline ends came to 14 bases. The whole variable domain, filled in from reference TRBV2 and TRBJ1-1, reads EPEVTQTPSHQVTQMGQEVILRCVPISNHLYFYWYRQILGQKVEFLVSFYNNEISEKSEIFDDQFSVERPDGSNFTLKIRSTKLEDSAMYFCASSESFPGDTEAFFGQGTRLTVV.

The V gene is TRBV2, the J gene TRBJ2-2; 12 bases map to TRBD2. V lost 5 bases, J lost 7 bases, and 8 bases stayed unmatched. Germline assignment: CDR1 SNHLY and CDR2 FYNNEI. CDR3 length: 16 amino acids. The CDR3 loop reads CASSYRLAGAGGELFF. CDR3 bases: TGTGCCAGCAGTTATAGACTAGCGGGAGCGGGCGGGGAGCTGTTTTTT.

J is TRBJ2-5 and V is TRBV6-5; perhaps TRBD1 as D (6 bases). In germline, CDR1 is MNHEY, CDR2 SVGAGI. The CDR3 length is 14 residues. V lost 6 bases to trimming and J lost 5 bases, with 16 bases between them. The CDR3 here is CASRLQGRGETQYF. In DNA form, the CDR3 reads TGTGCCAGCAGACTACAGGGCAGAGGGGAGACCCAGTACTTC.

The rearrangement links TRBV28 to TRBJ2-5; either TRBD1 or TRBD2 may fit D (5 bases each). The J call may be in error: the DNA end matches TRBJ2-7 better. Germline CDR1 is MDHEN and CDR2 is SYDVKM. The CDR3 loop spans 18 amino acids. CDR3 region: CASSLLPLPGTLGHEQYF. The CDR3 region has the DNA TGTGCCAGCAGTTTACTTCCCCTCCCCGGGACCCTAGGCCACGAGCAGTACTTC.

This clone was found a few times. The chain employs TRBV30 and TRBJ1-5; 8 nucleotides match TRBD1. In germline, CDR1 is GTSNPN, CDR2 SVGIG (reference sequence). The CDR3 totals 14 residues. The junction had 7 bases not matched to a gene; V was cut back by 0 bases and J by 9 bases. The chain's CDR3 is CAWSVGTGTPPQHF. For the CDR3, the DNA is TGTGCCTGGAGTGTAGGGACAGGCACGCCGCCCCAGCATTTT. Variable domain in full (rest from reference TRBV30 and TRBJ1-5): SQTIHQWPATLVQPVGSPLSLECTVEGTSNPNLYWYRQAAGRGLQLLFYSVGIGQISSEVPQNLSASRPQDRQFILSSKKLLLSDSGFYLCAWSVGTGTPPQHFGDGTRLSIL.

This clone is categorized as medium-sized. The J gene is TRBJ1-2, the V gene TRBV19, with D maybe TRBD1 (6 bases). Germline CDR1 and CDR2: LNHDA and SQIVND (reference sequence). Trimming stripped 3 bases from V and 6 bases from J, with 17 bases between. This CDR3 region has 15 residues. CDR3 region: CASSIRIGTWDGYTF. Written as DNA, the CDR3 is TGTGCCAGTAGTATTCGGATTGGGACATGGGATGGCTACACCTTC.

This clone was seen only once. This rearrangement joins TRBV7-9 to TRBJ2-7, with D possibly TRBD1 on 6 matching bases. Germline lookup yields CDR1 SEHNR and CDR2 FQNEAQ (reference sequence). V dropped 4 bases and J dropped 6 bases, with 16 bases sitting between them. CDR3 length equals 14 residues. This CDR3 is CASSSIRQVGEQYF. Here the CDR3 DNA reads TGTGCCAGCAGCTCTATTCGACAGGTGGGCGAGCAGTACTTC.

This chain links TRBV4-2 with TRBJ2-7, with 7 bases that match TRBD2. Germline-derived CDR1 and CDR2 are LGHNA and YNFKEQ. This CDR3 has 16 amino acids. The J segment lost 0 bases and the V segment lost 2 bases, leaving 7 bases of the junction unmatched. CDR3: CASSQSISGYSYEQYF. CDR3 coding DNA: TGTGCCAGCAGCCAATCAATTAGCGGGTACTCCTACGAGCAGTACTTC.

V is TRBV7-9 and J is TRBJ1-2; no firm D call. This CDR3 is 11 amino acids long. Germline-derived CDR1 and CDR2 are SEHNR and FQNEAQ (reference sequence). Trimming took 10 bases from V and 8 from J, leaving 14 bases between them. DNA of the CDR3: TGTGCCACCAACACTCTGGCCGGCTACACCTTC. It is translated as CATNTLAGYTF.

The chain couples TRBV7-6 to TRBJ1-2, with D possibly being TRBD1 (6 bases). Germline V gene data show CDR1 as SGHVS and CDR2 as FNYEAQ. The CDR3 is 14 amino acids. Trimming cost V 4 bases and J 8 bases, with 17 bases left between them. The CDR3 spells CASSSPGQGKGYTF. DNA for the CDR3: TGTGCCAGCAGCTCACCTGGGCAGGGGAAAGGCTACACCTTC. The full variable domain, in which reference TRBV7-6 and TRBJ1-2 provide the parts outside the CDR3, is GAGVSQSPRYKVTKRGQDVALRCDPISGHVSLYWYRQALGQGPEFLTYFNYEAQQDKSGLPNDRFSAERPEGSISTLTIQRTEQRDSAMYRCASSSPGQGKGYTFGSGTRLTVV.

This rearrangement joins TRBV9 to TRBJ1-4; D uncertain. Germline V gene lookup returns CDR1 SGDLS and CDR2 YYNGEE. Trimming pared 0 bases from V and 6 bases from J, leaving 12 bases between. The CDR3 runs 15 residues. CDR3 amino acids: CASSVVGRPDEKLFF. CDR3 bases: TGTGCCAGCAGCGTAGTGGGCCGCCCCGATGAAAAACTGTTTTTT. The whole variable domain, filled in from reference TRBV9 and TRBJ1-4, reads DSGVTQTPKHLITATGQRVTLRCSPRSGDLSVYWYQQSLDQGLQFLIQYYNGEERAKGNILERFSAQQFPDLHSELNLSSLELGDSALYFCASSVVGRPDEKLFFGSGTQLSVL.

The rearrangement joins TRBV19 to TRBJ1-2; D gene unclear. With 2 bases removed from V and 3 bases from J, the gap between germline ends came to 10 bases. Germline V gene lookup returns CDR1 LNHDA and CDR2 SQIVND (reference sequence). The CDR3 is 14 amino acids. CDR3 amino acids: CASSIQDEYYGYTF. As DNA, the CDR3 is TGTGCCAGTAGTATACAAGACGAGTACTATGGCTACACCTTC.

The chain joins TRBV7-2 to TRBJ2-6; D gene uncertain. The CDR3 spans 15 residues. V shed 3 bases and J shed 0 bases, with 6 bases lying between them. Germline lookup yields CDR1 SGHTA and CDR2 FQGNSA. CDR3 sequence (DNA): TGTGCCAGCAGCTTTCAGGACTCTGGGGCCAACGTCCTGACTTTC. Translating it yields CASSFQDSGANVLTF.

V usage is TRBV7-7 and J usage is TRBJ1-1; 7 nucleotides line up with TRBD1. Germline values: CDR1 SSHAT, CDR2 FNYEAQ (reference sequence). The CDR3 is 17 amino acids. Germline trimming cut 0 bases from V and 0 bases from J; bases unmatched to any gene: 7. As DNA, the CDR3 is TGTGCCAGCAGCTTAGCGCGAGACAGGGTGATGAACACTGAAGCTTTCTTT. It yields the protein CASSLARDRVMNTEAFF.

V usage is TRBV4-1 and J usage is TRBJ2-3; possibly TRBD2 for D (6 bases). V was shortened by 3 bases and J by 3 bases, with 10 bases between the two germline ends. The germline V gene has CDR1 MGHRA and CDR2 YSYEKL. The CDR3 is 14 amino acids. This CDR3 reads CASSHATSTDTQYF. CDR3 in DNA: TGCGCCAGCAGCCACGCGACTAGTACAGATACGCAGTATTTT.